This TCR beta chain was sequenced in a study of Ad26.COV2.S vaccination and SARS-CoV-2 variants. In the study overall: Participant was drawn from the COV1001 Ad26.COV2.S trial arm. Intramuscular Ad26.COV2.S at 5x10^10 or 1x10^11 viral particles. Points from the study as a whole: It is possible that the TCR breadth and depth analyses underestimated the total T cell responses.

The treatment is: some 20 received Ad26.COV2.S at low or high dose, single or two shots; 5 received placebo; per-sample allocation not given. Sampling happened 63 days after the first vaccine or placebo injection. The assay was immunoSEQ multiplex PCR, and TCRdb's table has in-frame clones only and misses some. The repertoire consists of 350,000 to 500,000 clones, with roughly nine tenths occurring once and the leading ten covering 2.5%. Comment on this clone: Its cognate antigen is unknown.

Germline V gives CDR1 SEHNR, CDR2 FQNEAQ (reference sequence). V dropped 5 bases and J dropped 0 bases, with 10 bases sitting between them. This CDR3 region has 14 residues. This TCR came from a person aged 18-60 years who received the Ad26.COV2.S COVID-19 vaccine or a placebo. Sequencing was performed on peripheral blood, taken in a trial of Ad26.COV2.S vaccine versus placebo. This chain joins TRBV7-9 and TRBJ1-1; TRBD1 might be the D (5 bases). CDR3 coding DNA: TGTGCCAGCAGCCGGGACGGTATGAACACTGAAGCTTTCTTT. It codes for CASSRDGMNTEAFF.